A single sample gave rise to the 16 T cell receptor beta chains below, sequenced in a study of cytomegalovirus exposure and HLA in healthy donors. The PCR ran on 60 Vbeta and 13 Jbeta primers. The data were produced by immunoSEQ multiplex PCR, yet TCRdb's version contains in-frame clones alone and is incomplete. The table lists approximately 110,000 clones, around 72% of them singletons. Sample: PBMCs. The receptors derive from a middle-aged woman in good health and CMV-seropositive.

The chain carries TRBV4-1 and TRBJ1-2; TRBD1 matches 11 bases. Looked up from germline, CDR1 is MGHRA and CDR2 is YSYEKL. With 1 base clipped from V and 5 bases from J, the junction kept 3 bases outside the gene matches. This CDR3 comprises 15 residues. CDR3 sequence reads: CASSQAGTGGYGYTF. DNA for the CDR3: TGCGCCAGCAGCCAAGCCGGGACAGGGGGTTATGGCTACACCTTC.

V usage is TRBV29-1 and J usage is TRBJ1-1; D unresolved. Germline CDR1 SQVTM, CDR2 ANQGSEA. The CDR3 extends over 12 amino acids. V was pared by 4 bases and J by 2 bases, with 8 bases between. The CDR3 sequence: CSVGLVNTEAFF. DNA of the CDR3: TGCAGCGTTGGCCTAGTTAACACTGAAGCTTTCTTT.

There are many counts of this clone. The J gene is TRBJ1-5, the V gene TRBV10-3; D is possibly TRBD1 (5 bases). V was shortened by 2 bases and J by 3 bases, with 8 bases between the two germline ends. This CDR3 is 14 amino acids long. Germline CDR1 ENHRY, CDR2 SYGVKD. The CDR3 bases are TGTGCCATCAGTGAGGCAGGGAACAATCAGCCCCAGCATTTT. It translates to CAISEAGNNQPQHF.

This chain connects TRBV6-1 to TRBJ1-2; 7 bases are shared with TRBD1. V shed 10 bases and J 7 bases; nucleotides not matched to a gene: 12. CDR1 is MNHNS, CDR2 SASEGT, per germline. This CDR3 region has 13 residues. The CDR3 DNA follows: TGTGCCACCCTACCGACAGGGTATGGTGGCTACACCTTC. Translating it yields CATLPTGYGGYTF.

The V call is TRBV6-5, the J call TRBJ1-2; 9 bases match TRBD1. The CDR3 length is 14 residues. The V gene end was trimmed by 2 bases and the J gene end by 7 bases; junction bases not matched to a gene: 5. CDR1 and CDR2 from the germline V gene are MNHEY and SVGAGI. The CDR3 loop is CASSYEGTGFGYTF. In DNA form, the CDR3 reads TGTGCCAGCAGTTACGAAGGGACAGGGTTTGGCTACACCTTC.

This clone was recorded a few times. This CDR3 is CASSEAPTGPETQYF. CDR3 DNA: TGTGCCAGCAGTGAAGCCCCGACAGGGCCAGAGACCCAGTACTTC. V is TRBV6-1 and J is TRBJ2-5, with 7 bases aligning to TRBD1. Looked up from germline, CDR1 is MNHNS and CDR2 is SASEGT. J was trimmed by 4 bases and V by 0 bases; bases with no gene match: 5. The CDR3 loop spans 15 amino acids.

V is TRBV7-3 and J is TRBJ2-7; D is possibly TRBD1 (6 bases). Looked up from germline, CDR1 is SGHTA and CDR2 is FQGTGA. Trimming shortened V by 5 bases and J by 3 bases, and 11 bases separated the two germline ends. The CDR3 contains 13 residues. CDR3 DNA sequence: TGTGCCAGCAGCCAGGACAGAGACTACGAGCAGTACTTC. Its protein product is CASSQDRDYEQYF. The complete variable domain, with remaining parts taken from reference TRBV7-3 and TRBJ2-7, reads GAGVSQTPSNKVTEKGKYVELRCDPISGHTALYWYRQSLGQGPEFLIYFQGTGAADDSGLPNDRFFAVRPEGSVSTLKIQRTERGDSAVYLCASSQDRDYEQYFGPGTRLTVT.

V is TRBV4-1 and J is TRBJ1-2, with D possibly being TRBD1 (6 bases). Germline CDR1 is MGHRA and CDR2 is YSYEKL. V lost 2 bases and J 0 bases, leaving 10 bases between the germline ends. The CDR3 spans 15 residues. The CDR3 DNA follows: TGCGCCAGCAGCCAAATTGACAGGTCTAACTATGGCTACACCTTC. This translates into CASSQIDRSNYGYTF.

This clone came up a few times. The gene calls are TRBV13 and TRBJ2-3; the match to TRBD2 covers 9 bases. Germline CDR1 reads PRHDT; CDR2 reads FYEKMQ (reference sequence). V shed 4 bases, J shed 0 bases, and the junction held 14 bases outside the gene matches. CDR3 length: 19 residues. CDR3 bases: TGTGCCAGCAGCTCGTCAGGACTAGCGACCGGATTGAGCACAGATACGCAGTATTTT. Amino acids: CASSSSGLATGLSTDTQYF.

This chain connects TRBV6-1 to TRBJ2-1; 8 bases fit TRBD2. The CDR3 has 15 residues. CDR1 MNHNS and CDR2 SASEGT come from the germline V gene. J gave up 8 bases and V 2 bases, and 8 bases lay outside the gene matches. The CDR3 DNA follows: TGTGCCAGCAGTGAATCACGGGGGGGCCGGCATGAGCAGTTCTTC. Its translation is CASSESRGGRHEQFF.

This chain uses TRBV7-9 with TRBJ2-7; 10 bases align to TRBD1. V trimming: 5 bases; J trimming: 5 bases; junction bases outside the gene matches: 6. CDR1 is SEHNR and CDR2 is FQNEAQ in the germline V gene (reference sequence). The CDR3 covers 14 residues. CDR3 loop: CASSRGDRGHEQYF. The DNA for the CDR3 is TGTGCCAGCAGCAGAGGGGACAGGGGCCACGAGCAGTACTTC.

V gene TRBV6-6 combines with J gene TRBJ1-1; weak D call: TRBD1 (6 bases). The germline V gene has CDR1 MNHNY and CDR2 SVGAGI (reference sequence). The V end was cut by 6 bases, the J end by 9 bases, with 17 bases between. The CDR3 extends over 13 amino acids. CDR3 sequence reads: CASRPNREGKAFF. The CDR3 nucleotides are TGTGCCAGCAGACCAAACAGGGAGGGGAAAGCTTTCTTT.

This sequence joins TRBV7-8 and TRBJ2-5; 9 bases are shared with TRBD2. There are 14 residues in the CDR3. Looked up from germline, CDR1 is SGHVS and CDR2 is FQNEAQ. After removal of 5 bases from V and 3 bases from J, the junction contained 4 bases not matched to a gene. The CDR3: CASSPRTSEETQYF. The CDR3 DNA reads TGTGCCAGCAGCCCAAGGACTAGCGAAGAGACCCAGTACTTC.

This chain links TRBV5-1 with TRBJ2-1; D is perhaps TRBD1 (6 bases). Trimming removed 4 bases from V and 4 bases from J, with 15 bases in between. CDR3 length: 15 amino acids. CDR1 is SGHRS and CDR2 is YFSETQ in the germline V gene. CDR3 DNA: TGCGCCAGCAGCGGTACAGGGAACGTTTACAATGAGCAGTTCTTC. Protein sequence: CASSGTGNVYNEQFF.

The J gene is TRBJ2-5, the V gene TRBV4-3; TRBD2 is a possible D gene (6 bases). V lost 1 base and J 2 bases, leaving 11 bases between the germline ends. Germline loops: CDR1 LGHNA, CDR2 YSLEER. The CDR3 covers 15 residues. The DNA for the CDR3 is TGCGCCAGCAGCCAAGGGTTAGCGGCACAAGAGACCCAGTACTTC. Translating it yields CASSQGLAAQETQYF.

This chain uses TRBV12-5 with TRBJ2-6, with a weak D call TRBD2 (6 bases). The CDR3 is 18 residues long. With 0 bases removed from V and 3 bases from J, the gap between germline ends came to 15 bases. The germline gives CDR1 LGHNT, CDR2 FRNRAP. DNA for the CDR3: TGTGCTAGTGGTTTGGTTTTTGGGGGGTTGCTTGGGGCCAACGTCCTGACTTTC. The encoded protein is CASGLVFGGLLGANVLTF.